This TCR beta chain appears in the sequencing data of a study of T-cell memory formation after mild COVID-19. Turning to the study itself: Largely, the TCR clusters proved donor specific.

Note on this clonotype: The antigen remains unidentified.

Barcoded TCR alpha and TCR beta cDNA libraries with UMIs came from 5'RACE using constant-segment primers. TCRdb used MiXCR to reprocess the 5' RACE reads, holding one entry per CDR3 protein. The data hold 190,000 or so distinct CDR3 sequences, with about a fifth observed a single time. The study, taken as a whole, reports: The finding that pre-infection memory included some responding clones suggested that cross-reactive memory joined. Later expanders leaned CD4+, whereas day 15 to 85 contracting clones were balanced CD4/CD8.

V was clipped by 5 bases and J by 1 base; unmatched bases: 5. This CDR3 region has 15 residues. CDR1 is SEHNR, CDR2 FQNEAQ, per germline (reference sequence). The sequencing sample was made of PBMCs or a T cell subset sorted from them (not recorded which). This clonotype was obtained from an adult woman who had mild COVID-19 (a few samples of this study predate the infection). Cell type and time point are not known. The rearrangement links TRBV7-9 to TRBJ2-7; TRBD1 matches at 10 bases. Here the CDR3 DNA reads TGTGCCAGCAGCGGGGACAGGGGTCTTTCCTACGAGCAGTACTTC. It is translated as CASSGDRGLSYEQYF.